These 3 T cell receptor beta chains were sequenced from one sample in a study of cytomegalovirus exposure and HLA in healthy donors. PCR primers comprised 60 Vbeta and 13 Jbeta primers. Profiling relied on immunoSEQ multiplex PCR, and the TCRdb table lists in-frame clones only, not all of them. The sample has some 130,000 clones, around 73% seen once. The source material was PBMCs. Receptors originate from a female donor in good health and CMV-seronegative.

The chain recombines TRBV28 with TRBJ1-2; the D gene is possibly TRBD1 (6 bases). The CDR3 consists of 16 residues. V was clipped by 1 base and J by 7 bases, with 19 bases between them. Germline V lookup: CDR1 MDHEN, CDR2 SYDVKM. CDR3 loop: CASSLFRMGGRSGYTF. The CDR3 DNA reads TGTGCCAGCAGTTTATTTCGTATGGGGGGGCGGAGTGGCTACACCTTC.

The chain employs TRBV9 and TRBJ2-1; D might be TRBD2 (6 bases). Trimming took 8 bases from V and 9 from J, leaving 21 bases between them. The CDR3 consists of 14 residues. Germline values: CDR1 SGDLS, CDR2 YYNGEE. CDR3 nucleotides: TGTGCCAGTACCAAGGTCAGGGACGGGGGTGAGCAGTTCTTC. Protein sequence: CASTKVRDGGEQFF.

The rearrangement links TRBV5-1 to TRBJ1-1; 7 nucleotides match TRBD1. CDR1 is SGHRS and CDR2 is YFSETQ in the germline V gene. V lost 0 bases to trimming and J lost 1 base; unmatched junction nucleotides: 0. CDR3 length: 14 residues. The CDR3 DNA follows: TGCGCCAGCAGCTTGGACAGGGGGAACACTGAAGCTTTCTTT. Its translation: CASSLDRGNTEAFF.